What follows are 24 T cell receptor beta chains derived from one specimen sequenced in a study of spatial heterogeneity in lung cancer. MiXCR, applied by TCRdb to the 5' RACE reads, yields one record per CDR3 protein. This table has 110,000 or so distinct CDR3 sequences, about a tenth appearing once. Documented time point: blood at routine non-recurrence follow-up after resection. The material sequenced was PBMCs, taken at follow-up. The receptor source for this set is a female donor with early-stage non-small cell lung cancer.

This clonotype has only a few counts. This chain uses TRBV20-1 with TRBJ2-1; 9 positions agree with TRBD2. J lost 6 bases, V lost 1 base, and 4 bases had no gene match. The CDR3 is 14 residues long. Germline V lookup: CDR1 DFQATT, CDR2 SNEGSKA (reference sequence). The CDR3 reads CSARVSLAGNEQFF. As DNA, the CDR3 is TGCAGTGCTAGAGTTTCACTAGCGGGCAATGAGCAGTTCTTC.

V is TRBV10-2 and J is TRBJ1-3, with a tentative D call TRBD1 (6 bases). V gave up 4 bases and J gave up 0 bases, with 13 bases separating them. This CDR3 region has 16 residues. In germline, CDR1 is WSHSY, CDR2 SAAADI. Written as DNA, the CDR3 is TGCGCCAGCAGTGGGGGGCGTCAGAGCTCTGGAAACACCATATATTTT. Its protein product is CASSGGRQSSGNTIYF.

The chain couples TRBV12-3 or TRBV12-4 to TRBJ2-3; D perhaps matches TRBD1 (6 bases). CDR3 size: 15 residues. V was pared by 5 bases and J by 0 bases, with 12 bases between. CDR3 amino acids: CASSRQVSSTDTQYF. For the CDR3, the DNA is TGTGCCAGCAGTCGACAGGTTTCTAGCACAGATACGCAGTATTTT.

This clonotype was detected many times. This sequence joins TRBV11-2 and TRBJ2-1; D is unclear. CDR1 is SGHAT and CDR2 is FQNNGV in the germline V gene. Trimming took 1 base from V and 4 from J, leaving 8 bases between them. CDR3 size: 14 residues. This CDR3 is CASSLVFLYNEQFF. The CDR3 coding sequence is TGTGCCAGCAGCTTAGTCTTTCTTTACAATGAGCAGTTCTTC.

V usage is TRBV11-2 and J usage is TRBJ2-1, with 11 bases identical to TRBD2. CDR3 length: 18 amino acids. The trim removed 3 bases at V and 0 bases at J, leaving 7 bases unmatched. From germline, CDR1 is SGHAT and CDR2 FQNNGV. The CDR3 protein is CASSFSGRAFSSYNEQFF. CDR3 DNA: TGTGCCAGCAGCTTTAGCGGGAGGGCCTTTAGCTCCTACAATGAGCAGTTCTTC.

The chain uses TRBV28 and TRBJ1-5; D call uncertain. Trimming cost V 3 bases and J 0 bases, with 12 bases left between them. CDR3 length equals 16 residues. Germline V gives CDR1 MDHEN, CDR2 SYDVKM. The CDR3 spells CASSFPSRGSNQPQHF. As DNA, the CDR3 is TGTGCCAGCAGTTTTCCCTCGCGGGGTAGCAATCAGCCCCAGCATTTT.

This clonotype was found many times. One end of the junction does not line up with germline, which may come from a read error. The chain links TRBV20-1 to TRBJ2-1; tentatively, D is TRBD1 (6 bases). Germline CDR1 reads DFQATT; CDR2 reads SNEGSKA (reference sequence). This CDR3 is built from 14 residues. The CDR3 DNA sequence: TGCAGTGCTATACAAGGGGGTTCCTCCAATGAGCAGTTCTTC. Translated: CSAIQGGSSNEQFF.

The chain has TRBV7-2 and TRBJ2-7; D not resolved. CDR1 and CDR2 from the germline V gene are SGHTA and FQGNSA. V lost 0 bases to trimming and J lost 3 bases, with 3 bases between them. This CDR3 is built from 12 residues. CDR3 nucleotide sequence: TGTGCCAGCAGCTTAGCCCGCTACGAGCAGTACTTC. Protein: CASSLARYEQYF. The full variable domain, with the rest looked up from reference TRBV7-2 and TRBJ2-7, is GAGVSQSPSNKVTEKGKDVELRCDPISGHTALYWYRQSLGQGLEFLIYFQGNSAPDKSGLPSDRFSAERTGGSVSTLTIQRTQQEDSAVYLCASSLARYEQYFGPGTRLTVT.

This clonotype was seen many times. The CDR3 DNA follows: TGTGCCAGCAGCCCCCGGTCTGGGGCCAACGTCCTGACTTTC. Protein sequence: CASSPRSGANVLTF. The J gene is TRBJ2-6, the V gene TRBV11-2; D call uncertain. This CDR3 spans 14 amino acids. The germline V gene encodes CDR1 SGHAT and CDR2 FQNNGV. The V end lost 5 bases, the J end lost 1 base, and 6 bases lay between the germline ends.

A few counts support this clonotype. The CDR3 coding sequence is TGCGCCAGCAGCGTTAGCGGGGCGGTATACGAGCAGTACTTC. Translating it yields CASSVSGAVYEQYF. The rearrangement joins TRBV5-1 to TRBJ2-7, with 8 bases matching TRBD2. The CDR3 length is 14 residues. Germline CDR1 SGHRS, CDR2 YFSETQ. The trim removed 4 bases at V and 4 bases at J, leaving 7 bases unmatched.

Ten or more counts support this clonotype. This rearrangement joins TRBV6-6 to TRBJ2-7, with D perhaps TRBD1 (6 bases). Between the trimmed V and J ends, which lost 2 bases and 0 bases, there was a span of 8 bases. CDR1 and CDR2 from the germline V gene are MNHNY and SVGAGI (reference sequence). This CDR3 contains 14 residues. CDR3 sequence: CASSYQGSSYEQYV. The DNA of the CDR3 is TGTGCCAGCAGTTACCAGGGGAGCTCCTACGAGCAGTACGTC.

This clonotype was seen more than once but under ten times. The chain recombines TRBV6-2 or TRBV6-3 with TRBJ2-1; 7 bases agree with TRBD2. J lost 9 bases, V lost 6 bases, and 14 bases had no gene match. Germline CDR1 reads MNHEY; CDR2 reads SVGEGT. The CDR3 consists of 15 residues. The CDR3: CASRERMGREIEQFF. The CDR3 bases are TGTGCCAGCAGAGAAAGGATGGGGCGGGAGATTGAGCAGTTCTTC.

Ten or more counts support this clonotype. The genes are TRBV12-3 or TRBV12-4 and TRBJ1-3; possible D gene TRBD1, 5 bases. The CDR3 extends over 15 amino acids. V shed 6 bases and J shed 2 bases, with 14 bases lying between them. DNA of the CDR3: TGTGCCAGCAGCGATATGCAGGGAGCTGGAAACACCATATATTTT. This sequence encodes CASSDMQGAGNTIYF.

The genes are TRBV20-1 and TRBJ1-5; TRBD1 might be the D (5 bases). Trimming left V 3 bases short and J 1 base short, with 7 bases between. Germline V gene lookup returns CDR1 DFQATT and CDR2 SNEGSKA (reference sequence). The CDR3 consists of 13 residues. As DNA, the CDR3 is TGCAGTGCTAGGGGACCGAGCAATCAGCCCCAGCATTTT. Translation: CSARGPSNQPQHF.

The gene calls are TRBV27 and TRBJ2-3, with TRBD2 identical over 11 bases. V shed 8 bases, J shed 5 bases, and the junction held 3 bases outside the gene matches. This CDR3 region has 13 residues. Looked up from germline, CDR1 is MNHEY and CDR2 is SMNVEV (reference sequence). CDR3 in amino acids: CASATSGRDTQYF. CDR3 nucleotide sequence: TGTGCCAGCGCCACTAGCGGGAGAGATACGCAGTATTTT.

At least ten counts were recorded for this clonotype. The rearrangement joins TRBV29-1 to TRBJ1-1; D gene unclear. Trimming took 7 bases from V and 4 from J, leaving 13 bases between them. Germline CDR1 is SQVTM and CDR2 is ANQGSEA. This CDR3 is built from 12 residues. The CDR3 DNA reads TGCAGCGGCCAGACCTCGGGCACTGAAGCTTTCTTT. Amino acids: CSGQTSGTEAFF.

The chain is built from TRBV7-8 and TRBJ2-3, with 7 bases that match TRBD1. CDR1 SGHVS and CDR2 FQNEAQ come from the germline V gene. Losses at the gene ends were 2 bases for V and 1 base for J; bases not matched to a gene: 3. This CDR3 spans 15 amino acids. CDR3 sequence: CASSLNRGRTDTQYF. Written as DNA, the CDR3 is TGTGCCAGCAGCTTAAACAGGGGACGCACAGATACGCAGTATTTT. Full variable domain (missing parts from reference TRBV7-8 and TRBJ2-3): GAGVSQSPRYKVAKRGQDVALRCDPISGHVSLFWYQQALGQGPEFLTYFQNEAQLDKSGLPSDRFFAERPEGSVSTLKIQRTQQEDSAVYLCASSLNRGRTDTQYFGPGTRLTVL.

As DNA, the CDR3 is TGCGCCAGCAGCAAGGGGCAAGCTGCAAACACCATATATTTT. Protein sequence: CASSKGQAANTIYF. This chain links TRBV5-1 with TRBJ1-3, with D perhaps matching TRBD1 (5 bases). The CDR3 length is 14 residues. Trimming took 4 bases from V and 6 from J, leaving 14 bases between them. Germline-derived CDR1 and CDR2 are SGHRS and YFSETQ.

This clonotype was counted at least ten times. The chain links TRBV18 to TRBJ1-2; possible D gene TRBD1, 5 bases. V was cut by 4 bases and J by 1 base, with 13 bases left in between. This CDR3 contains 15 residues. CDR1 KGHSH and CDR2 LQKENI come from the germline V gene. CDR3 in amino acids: CASSRSGHLNYGYTF. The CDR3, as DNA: TGTGCCAGCTCACGATCCGGACACCTTAACTATGGCTACACCTTC.

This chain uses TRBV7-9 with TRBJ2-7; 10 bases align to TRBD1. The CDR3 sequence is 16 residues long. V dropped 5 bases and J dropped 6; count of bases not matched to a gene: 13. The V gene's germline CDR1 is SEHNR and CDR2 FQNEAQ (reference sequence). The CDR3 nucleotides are TGTGCCAGCAGCCCGGGAAGAGGGGACAGGGGATTCGAGCAGTACTTC. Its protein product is CASSPGRGDRGFEQYF.

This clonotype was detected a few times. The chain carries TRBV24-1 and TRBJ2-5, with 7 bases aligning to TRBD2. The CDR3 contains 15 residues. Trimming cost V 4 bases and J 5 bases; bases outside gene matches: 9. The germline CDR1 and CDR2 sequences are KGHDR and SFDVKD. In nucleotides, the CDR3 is TGTGCCACCAGTGAGGCGCGAGCGGGATTGGAGACCCAGTACTTC. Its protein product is CATSEARAGLETQYF.

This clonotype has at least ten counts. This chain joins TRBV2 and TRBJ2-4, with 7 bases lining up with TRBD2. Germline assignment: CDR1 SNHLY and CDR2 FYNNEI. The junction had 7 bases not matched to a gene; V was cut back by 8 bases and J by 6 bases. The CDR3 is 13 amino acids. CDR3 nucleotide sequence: TGTGCCAGCGCCCTAGCGGAAAGAAACATTCAGTACTTC. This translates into CASALAERNIQYF.

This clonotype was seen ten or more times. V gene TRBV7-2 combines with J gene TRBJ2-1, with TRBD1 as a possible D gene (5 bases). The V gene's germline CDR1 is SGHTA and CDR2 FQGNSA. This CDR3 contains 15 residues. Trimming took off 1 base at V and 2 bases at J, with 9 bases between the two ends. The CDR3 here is CASSLDLGPYNEQFF. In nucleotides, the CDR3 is TGTGCCAGCAGCTTAGACCTGGGGCCCTACAATGAGCAGTTCTTC.

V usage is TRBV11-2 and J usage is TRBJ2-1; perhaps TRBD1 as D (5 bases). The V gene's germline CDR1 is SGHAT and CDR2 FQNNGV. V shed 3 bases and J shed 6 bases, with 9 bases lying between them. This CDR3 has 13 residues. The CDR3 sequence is CASSFYRSNEQFF. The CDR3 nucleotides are TGTGCCAGCAGCTTCTACAGGAGCAATGAGCAGTTCTTC.